The source of this T cell receptor beta chain is a study of graft-versus-host responses after intestinal transplantation. Study-level points and caveats: Marrow from the recipient contained GvH clones, some of which had appeared first in ileum or blood.

Concerning this clone itself: What it binds is unknown.

V lost 8 bases, J lost 2 bases, and 15 bases lay in between. This CDR3 has 13 amino acids. CDR1 is GTSNPN, CDR2 SVGIG, per germline (reference sequence). Profiled with immunoSEQ multiplex PCR; TCRdb holds only in-frame clones, not every one. This repertoire shows 93,000 or so clones, 93% found once; its top ten account for around 1.2%. Here the sequenced sample was unstimulated CD8+ T cells sorted from spleen or lymph node cells, taken before intestinal transplant. This TCR was sampled from a human donor who received an intestinal transplant. The chain combines TRBV30 with TRBJ1-1, with D possibly being TRBD1 (6 bases). The CDR3 sequence is CANPGDRNTEAFF. As DNA, the CDR3 is TGTGCCAACCCAGGGGACCGAAACACTGAAGCTTTCTTT.